The sequence of this T cell receptor (beta chain) was determined in a study of T-cell reconstitution after alpha-beta-depleted transplantation in children. Study-wide results and caveats: There were reportedly several hundred expanded graft clones from which alpha-beta T cells came about two months after transplant.

Unique molecular identifiers tagged the TCRbeta library. TCRdb redid the calling of the PCR reads with MiXCR, one entry per CDR3 protein. The table records 250,000 to 350,000 distinct CDR3 sequences, approximately 23% of them present only once. In the case of this clonotype: The antigen is unknown.

CDR3 length equals 13 residues. V lost 4 bases, J lost 5 bases, and 11 bases lay in between. Germline V gives CDR1 DFQATT, CDR2 SNEGSKA (reference sequence). This chain joins TRBV20-1 and TRBJ1-4; D is uncertain. This TCR came from a male patient between 5 and 17 years old who had a stem cell transplant for acute lymphoblastic leukemia, so the T cells may come from the graft donor. This material consisted of PBMCs, mostly from graft donor cells, taken 180 days after TCRalphabeta/CD19-depleted stem cell transplant. CDR3 protein: CSAKSQTNEKLFF. As DNA, the CDR3 is TGCAGTGCTAAGTCACAGACGAATGAAAAACTGTTTTTT.